This TCR beta chain derives from a study of cytomegalovirus exposure and HLA in healthy donors. About the study: The approximately 120 million unique TCR beta sequences, from roughly 180 million T cells, were found by an earlier analysis. Whole-study results and caveats: Analysis performed later showed TCR beta chains linked to HLA being more clonally expanded than equally common others.

PCR employed 60 Vbeta and 13 Jbeta primers. Only in-frame clones appear in the TCRdb table, and some are missing; sequencing was by immunoSEQ multiplex PCR. The sample shows around 50,000 clones, about 83% of them seen only once. With regard to this clone: No antigen is known for it.

The source material was PBMCs. The clonotype was recovered from a man aged 25-45 years in good health and CMV-seronegative.

CDR3 sequence (DNA): TGCGCCAGCAGCCAAGGGGTCGGGACAGAGTATGGCTACACCTTC. This sequence encodes CASSQGVGTEYGYTF. The chain has TRBV4-1 and TRBJ1-2, with TRBD1 identical over 7 bases. V lost 1 base to trimming and J lost 5 bases; unmatched junction nucleotides: 7. Germline V gene sequence: CDR1 MGHRA, CDR2 YSYEKL. CDR3 length equals 15 residues.